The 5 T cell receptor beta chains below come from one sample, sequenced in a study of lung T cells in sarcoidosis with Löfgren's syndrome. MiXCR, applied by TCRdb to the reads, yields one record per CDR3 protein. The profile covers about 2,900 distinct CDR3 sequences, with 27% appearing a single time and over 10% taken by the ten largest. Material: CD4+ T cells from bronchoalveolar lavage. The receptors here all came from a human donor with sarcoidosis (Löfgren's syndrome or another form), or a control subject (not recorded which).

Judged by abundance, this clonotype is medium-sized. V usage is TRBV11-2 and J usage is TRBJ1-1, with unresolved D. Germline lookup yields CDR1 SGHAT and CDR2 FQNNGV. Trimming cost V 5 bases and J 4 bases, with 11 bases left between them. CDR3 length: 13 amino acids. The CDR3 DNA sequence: TGTGCCAGCAGCGCGGGGTGGGCCACTGAAGCTTTCTTT. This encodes CASSAGWATEAFF.

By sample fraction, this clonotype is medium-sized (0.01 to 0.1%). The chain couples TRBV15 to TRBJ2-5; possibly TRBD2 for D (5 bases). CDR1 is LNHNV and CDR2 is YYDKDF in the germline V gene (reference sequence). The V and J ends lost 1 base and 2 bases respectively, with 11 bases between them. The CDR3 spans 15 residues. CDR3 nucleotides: TGTGCCACCAGCAGAGGGGGAGCGGTGCAAGAGACCCAGTACTTC. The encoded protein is CATSRGGAVQETQYF.

In nucleotides, the CDR3 is TGTGCCAGCAGCGTCTTTTTGACCCGGCATTTT. Its translation: CASSVFLTRHF. The genes are TRBV6-2 or TRBV6-3 and TRBJ1-5, with D unresolved. This CDR3 is 11 amino acids long. V was clipped by 6 bases and J by 15 bases, with 15 bases between them. The germline V gene has CDR1 MNHEY and CDR2 SVGEGT.

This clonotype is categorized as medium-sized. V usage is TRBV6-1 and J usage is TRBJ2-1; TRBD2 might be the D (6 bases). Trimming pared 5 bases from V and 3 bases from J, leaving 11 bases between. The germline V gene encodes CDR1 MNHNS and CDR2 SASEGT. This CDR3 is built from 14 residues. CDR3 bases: TGTGCCAGCAGTAGACTAGGTGGCTACAATGAGCAGTTCTTC. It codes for CASSRLGGYNEQFF.

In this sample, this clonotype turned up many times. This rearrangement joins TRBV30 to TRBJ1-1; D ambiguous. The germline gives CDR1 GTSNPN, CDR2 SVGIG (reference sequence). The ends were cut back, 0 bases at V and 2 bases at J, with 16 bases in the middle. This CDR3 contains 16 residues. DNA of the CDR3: TGTGCCTGGAGTGTCTGGCCGGCAGGAGTAAACACTGAAGCTTTCTTT. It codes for CAWSVWPAGVNTEAFF.